These 3 T cell receptor beta chains originate from one sample sequenced in a study of beta chain features in type 1 diabetes. General study results and limits: Moderate yet significant TCRB CDR3 shortening was seen in Type 1 diabetes patients in all four CD4+ subsets.

Investigators reverse transcribed all isolated RNA, so they sequenced expressed TCRB transcripts. Generated by immunoSEQ multiplex PCR, the TCRdb table keeps only in-frame clones and is missing some. Of approximately 250,000 clones in the sample, about 24% are singletons; the top ten hold 0.012%. Their cognate antigens are unknown. Input material: naive CD4+ T cells from blood. The receptors here all came from a woman under 40 with type 1 diabetes.

This clone has just a few counts. The chain uses TRBV5-1 and TRBJ2-5; no firm D call. Germline CDR1 SGHRS, CDR2 YFSETQ. This CDR3 has 12 residues. V was clipped by 5 bases and J by 2 bases, with 7 bases between them. The CDR3 region is CASRAAQETQYF. The CDR3 DNA follows: TGCGCCAGCAGGGCGGCACAAGAGACCCAGTACTTC. Complete variable domain (other parts from reference TRBV5-1 and TRBJ2-5): KAGVTQTPRYLIKTRGQQVTLSCSPISGHRSVSWYQQTPGQGLQFLFEYFSETQRNKGNFPGRFSGRQFSNSRSEMNVSTLELGDSALYLCASRAAQETQYFGPGTRLLVL.

The chain uses TRBV30 and TRBJ1-1, with a possible D match to TRBD1 (6 bases). The CDR3 contains 13 residues. V dropped 4 bases and J dropped 1 base, with 10 bases sitting between them. Germline V gives CDR1 GTSNPN, CDR2 SVGIG (reference sequence). The CDR3 spells CAWTPQGNTEAFF. The DNA of the CDR3 is TGTGCCTGGACCCCACAGGGGAACACTGAAGCTTTCTTT. Complete variable domain (other parts from reference TRBV30 and TRBJ1-1): SQTIHQWPATLVQPVGSPLSLECTVEGTSNPNLYWYRQAAGRGLQLLFYSVGIGQISSEVPQNLSASRPQDRQFILSSKKLLLSDSGFYLCAWTPQGNTEAFFGQGTRLTVV.

The DNA for the CDR3 is TGCGCCAGCAGCTTTCAGGGTGGCACTGAAGCTTTCTTT. This encodes CASSFQGGTEAFF. The chain links TRBV5-1 to TRBJ1-1, with a possible D match to TRBD1 (5 bases). Trimming took off 2 bases at V and 4 bases at J, with 9 bases between the two ends. This CDR3 has 13 amino acids. Germline CDR1 is SGHRS and CDR2 is YFSETQ. The variable domain in full, with the rest retrieved from reference TRBV5-1 and TRBJ1-1, is KAGVTQTPRYLIKTRGQQVTLSCSPISGHRSVSWYQQTPGQGLQFLFEYFSETQRNKGNFPGRFSGRQFSNSRSEMNVSTLELGDSALYLCASSFQGGTEAFFGQGTRLTVV.